The T cell receptor (beta chain) described here comes from a study of cytomegalovirus exposure and HLA in healthy donors. Turning to this clone: The antigen is undetermined.

Germline CDR1 and CDR2: SGHVS and FQNEAQ. The CDR3 covers 14 residues. V dropped 3 bases and J dropped 10 bases, with 15 bases sitting between them. Vbeta (60) and Jbeta (13) primers were used in the PCR. Here immunoSEQ multiplex PCR was the method, and the copy in TCRdb shows in-frame clones only, minus some. The table lists some 60,000 clones, about 90% of them singletons. Study-wide results and limits: In a later analysis, TCR beta V- and J-gene trimming showed a link to a missense DCLRE1C variant. As a later analysis revealed, most CMV-associated TCR beta chains appeared HLA-restricted.

This chain joins TRBV7-8 and TRBJ2-2; D gene uncertain. The sequence came from a young man in good health and CMV-seronegative. Sequencing input: PBMCs. The CDR3 DNA follows: TGTGCCAGCAGCTTTTCTTACGGCGGCGTGGAGCTGTTTTTT. Translated, it gives CASSFSYGGVELFF.